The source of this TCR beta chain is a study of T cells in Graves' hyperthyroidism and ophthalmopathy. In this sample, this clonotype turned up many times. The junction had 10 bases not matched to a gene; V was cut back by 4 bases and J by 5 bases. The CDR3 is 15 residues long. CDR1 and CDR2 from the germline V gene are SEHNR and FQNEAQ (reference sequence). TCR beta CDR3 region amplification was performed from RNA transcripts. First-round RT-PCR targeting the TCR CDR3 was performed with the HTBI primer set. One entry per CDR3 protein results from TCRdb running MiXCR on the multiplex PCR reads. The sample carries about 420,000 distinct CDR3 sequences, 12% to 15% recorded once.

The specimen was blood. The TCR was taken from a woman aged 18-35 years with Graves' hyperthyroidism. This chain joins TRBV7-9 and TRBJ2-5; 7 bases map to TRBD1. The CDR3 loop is CASSSKGGPGETQYF. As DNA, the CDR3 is TGTGCCAGCAGCTCAAAAGGGGGCCCGGGGGAGACCCAGTACTTC.